This T cell receptor (beta chain) was profiled in a study of vaccination and CD4 T cells after COVID-19. Findings of the study overall: 304 of 307 vaccine-specific clones from convalescent patients were spike mono-reactive.

After removal of 7 bases from V and 5 bases from J, the junction contained 4 bases not matched to a gene. This CDR3 contains 13 residues. Germline-derived CDR1 and CDR2 are KGHDR and SFDVKD. Time point meaning: late sampling 161 to 241 days after vaccination in three convalescent patients. Treatment reported: roughly 10-day PBMC culture with coronavirus spike peptide pools or control peptides (ViraFEST assay). This clonotype turned up a few times. Its specificity is not known. Cultured CD4+ T-cell DNA underwent Oncomine TCR Beta short-read sequencing. TCRdb ran MiXCR on the PCR reads and lists one entry per CDR3 protein. The table includes fewer than 30,000 distinct CDR3 sequences, under 50% detected once.

The sample consisted of CD4+ T cells from blood, cultured in vitro, taken about 7 months after SARS-CoV-2 vaccination. The TCR originated in a human donor who had recovered from COVID-19. This rearrangement joins TRBV24-1 to TRBJ2-5, with 9 bases matching TRBD1. The CDR3: CATRQGARETQYF. The CDR3, as DNA: TGTGCCACCAGACAGGGGGCACGGGAGACCCAGTACTTC.